Detailed here is one T cell receptor beta chain. The target antigen is unknown. This CDR3 spans 13 amino acids. Trimming took off 1 base at V and 8 bases at J, with 10 bases between the two ends. Germline V gene sequence: CDR1 SGHDT, CDR2 YYEEEE. The unexposed donors gave CD4+ T cells in about 2011-2018, prior to COVID-19. CD4+ T cells were isolated from the cells after about nine days of culture. Cells permitting, SARS-CoV-2 S/N and four cold-coronavirus spikes were tested on unexposed-donor CD4+ T cells. The sample originates from a study of CD4 T cells in relation to SARS-CoV-2 and coronaviruses. Study background: TCR beta CDR3s were sequenced after roughly 10-day antigen culture of PBMCs. Overall study findings and caveats: Crossreactive clones expanded significantly less to SARS-CoV-2 than monoreactive clones. Samples before the pandemic and after infection were not matched within any donor.

TCRdb keeps only in-frame clones here, not all; method: immunoSEQ multiplex PCR. The sample consists of about 22,000 clones, 70% to 85% of them appearing once. This clonotype originated in a human donor in good health. This chain uses TRBV5-6 with TRBJ1-5; D not certain. The material sequenced was CD4+ T cells from PBMCs, cultured in vitro. This chain's CDR3 is CASSLSVSEPQHF. For the CDR3, the DNA is TGTGCCAGCAGCTTGTCCGTTTCGGAGCCCCAGCATTTT. Full variable domain (outside the CDR3, taken from reference TRBV5-6 and TRBJ1-5): DAGVTQSPTHLIKTRGQQVTLRCSPKSGHDTVSWYQQALGQGPQFIFQYYEEEERQRGNFPDRFSGHQFPNYSSELNVNALLLGDSALYLCASSLSVSEPQHFGDGTRLSIL.